These 8 T cell receptor beta chains were sequenced from one sample in a study of CD8+ T cells in alopecia areata. Extraction and reverse transcription of RNA yielded cDNA as the sequencing template. The data were produced by immunoSEQ multiplex PCR, yet TCRdb's version contains in-frame clones alone and is incomplete. The table lists hundreds of thousands of clones, less than 80% of them singletons. This material consisted of CD4+ T cells sorted from blood, taken at week 0. The receptors originated from a human donor with alopecia areata.

The V and J genes are TRBV2 and TRBJ1-1, with D tentatively TRBD1 (5 bases). CDR1 and CDR2 from the germline V gene are SNHLY and FYNNEI. V was trimmed by 4 bases and J by 3 bases, leaving 21 bases between them. The CDR3 spans 17 residues. The CDR3 DNA is TGTGCCAGCAGTGTGACCCGGGGCCCAGGAAGGCACACTGAAGCTTTCTTT. Protein product: CASSVTRGPGRHTEAFF.

The rearrangement joins TRBV5-1 to TRBJ1-1; no clear D. The CDR3 runs to 14 residues. V was shortened by 1 base and J by 7 bases, with 14 bases between the two germline ends. Germline V gene data show CDR1 as SGHRS and CDR2 as YFSETQ. The chain's CDR3 is CASSLPSFGSEAFF. CDR3 bases: TGCGCCAGCAGCTTGCCGTCATTTGGTAGTGAAGCTTTCTTT.

This clone was seen a few times. The gene calls are TRBV5-1 and TRBJ1-2; D remains ambiguous. The CDR3 covers 13 residues. Germline CDR1 reads SGHRS; CDR2 reads YFSETQ. Trimming removed 4 bases from V and 1 base from J, with 8 bases in between. The CDR3 nucleotides are TGCGCCAGCAGCAGAGACATTAACTATGGCTACACCTTC. Protein sequence: CASSRDINYGYTF.

The V gene is TRBV14, the J gene TRBJ2-7; TRBD2 might be the D (5 bases). The germline gives CDR1 SGHDN, CDR2 FVKESK. Trimming left V 3 bases short and J 0 bases short, with 9 bases between. This CDR3 contains 14 residues. CDR3 residues: CASSHSGSSYEQYF. The CDR3 DNA reads as TGTGCCAGCAGCCACAGCGGCAGCTCCTACGAGCAGTACTTC.

This clone was counted between two and nine times. The genes are TRBV30 and TRBJ1-5; 8 nucleotides align to TRBD1. V lost 2 bases to trimming and J lost 7 bases; unmatched junction nucleotides: 7. The CDR3 extends over 14 amino acids. Germline loops: CDR1 GTSNPN, CDR2 SVGIG (reference sequence). This CDR3 is CAWSLRQGIQPQHF. In nucleotides, the CDR3 is TGTGCCTGGAGTCTCCGACAGGGGATCCAGCCCCAGCATTTT.

This chain joins TRBV29-1 and TRBJ2-7; possible D gene TRBD1, 6 bases. This CDR3 has 14 residues. V was pared by 3 bases and J by 4 bases, with 16 bases between. Germline values: CDR1 SQVTM, CDR2 ANQGSEA. This CDR3 reads CSVEVQGKRYEQYF. The CDR3 nucleotides read TGCAGCGTTGAGGTACAGGGAAAAAGGTACGAGCAGTACTTC.

Only a few counts were recorded for this clone. The chain employs TRBV29-1 and TRBJ2-7, with 7 bases fitting TRBD1. V shed 5 bases, J shed 1 base, and the junction held 8 bases outside the gene matches. From germline, CDR1 is SQVTM and CDR2 ANQGSEA. CDR3 size: 14 residues. This CDR3 reads CSVRQGERSYEQYF. As DNA, the CDR3 is TGCAGCGTTCGACAGGGTGAGAGGTCCTACGAGCAGTACTTC.

The chain has TRBV5-4 and TRBJ2-1; 8 bases are shared with TRBD1. The junction had 1 base not matched to a gene; V was cut back by 1 base and J by 1 base. CDR1 is SGHNT, CDR2 YYREEE, per germline (reference sequence). The CDR3 totals 15 residues. CDR3 region: CASSLRQGSYNEQFF. CDR3 bases: TGTGCCAGCAGCTTGAGACAGGGGTCCTACAATGAGCAGTTCTTC.